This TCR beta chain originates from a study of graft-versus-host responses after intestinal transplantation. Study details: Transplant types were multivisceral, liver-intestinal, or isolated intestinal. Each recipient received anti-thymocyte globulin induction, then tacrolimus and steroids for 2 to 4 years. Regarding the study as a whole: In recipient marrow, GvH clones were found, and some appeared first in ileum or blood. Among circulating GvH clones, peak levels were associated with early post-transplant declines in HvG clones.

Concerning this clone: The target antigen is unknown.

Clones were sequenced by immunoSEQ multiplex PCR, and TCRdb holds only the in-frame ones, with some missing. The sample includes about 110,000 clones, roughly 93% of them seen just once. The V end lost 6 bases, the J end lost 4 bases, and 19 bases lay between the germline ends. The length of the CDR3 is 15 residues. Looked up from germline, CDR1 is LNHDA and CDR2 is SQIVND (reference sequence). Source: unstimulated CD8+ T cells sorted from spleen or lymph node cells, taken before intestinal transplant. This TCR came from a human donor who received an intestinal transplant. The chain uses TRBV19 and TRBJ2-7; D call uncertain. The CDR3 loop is CASSNPGQGLYEQYF. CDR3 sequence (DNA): TGTGCCAGTAGCAATCCGGGCCAAGGCCTATACGAGCAGTACTTC.